Listed below are T cell receptor beta chains from one sample, sequenced in a study of blood T cell repertoires in COVID-19. Data came from immunoSEQ multiplex PCR; TCRdb stores just in-frame clones and leaves some out. The top ten hold approximately 20% of the sample, which has approximately 120,000 clones, 83% seen once. Sequencing was performed on PBMCs or T cells enriched from blood (not recorded which). Every receptor here comes from a man aged 25-45 years who had recovered from COVID-19. CDR3s include the opening cysteine and the closing phenylalanine or tryptophan. Fields, in order: D gene, clone size, J gene, V gene, CDR3 protein, CDR3 DNA. The D gene is left open where the match is weak. Where a row states a size, it is once, few, many or the class of an expanded clone; other rows omit it.

>NA|NA|TRBJ1-1|TRBV7-9
CASSLYGSRTFF
TGTGCCAGCAGCTTATATGGCTCCAGAACTTTCTTT
>TRBD1|NA|TRBJ1-4|TRBV5-4
CASSLKGQGMGEKLFF
TGTGCCAGCAGCTTGAAGGGACAGGGGATGGGTGAAAAACTGTTTTTT
>NA|once|TRBJ1-1|TRBV10-3
CAIRSDTNTEAFF
TGTGCCATCAGATCGGACACGAACACTGAAGCTTTCTTT
>NA|NA|TRBJ2-7|TRBV6-5
CASSPPGYEQYF
TGTGCCAGCTCCCCCCCAGGCTACGAGCAGTACTTC
>NA|NA|TRBJ1-2|TRBV7-8
CASSYGTSDGYTF
TGTGCCAGCAGCTATGGGACATCAGATGGCTACACCTTC
>NA|NA|TRBJ1-2|TRBV29-1
CSVASTGQGYTF
TGCAGCGTCGCGAGCACAGGGCAGGGCTACACCTTC
>NA|NA|TRBJ2-1|TRBV9
CASSPQLEVREQFF
TGTGCCAGCAGCCCCCAGCTAGAGGTCCGTGAGCAGTTCTTC
>NA|once|TRBJ1-5|TRBV19
CASSQNQGNQPQHF
TGTGCCAGTAGCCAAAATCAGGGGAATCAGCCCCAGCATTTT
>NA|NA|TRBJ1-3|TRBV19
CASGFIVPGDPDTIYF
TGTGCCAGTGGATTCATAGTCCCAGGGGATCCGGACACCATATATTTT
>TRBD1|NA|TRBJ1-6|TRBV12-5
CASGSGTGTTYNSPLHF
TGTGCTAGTGGATCCGGGACAGGGACAACCTATAATTCACCCCTCCACTTT
>TRBD1|once|TRBJ2-5|TRBV29-1
CSADRGRETQYF
TGCAGCGCCGACAGGGGCCGGGAGACCCAGTACTTC
>TRBD2|NA|TRBJ2-1|TRBV12-5
CASGLVRAKTSGSGPYNEQFF
TGTGCTAGTGGTTTGGTAAGGGCCAAGACTAGCGGGAGTGGCCCCTACAATGAGCAGTTCTTC
>TRBD1|NA|TRBJ2-2|TRBV5-6
CASSATGFWAGELFF
TGTGCCAGCAGCGCGACAGGGTTCTGGGCCGGGGAGCTGTTTTTT
>TRBD2|NA|TRBJ2-7|TRBV10-2
CASSESVAGGNEQYF
TGCGCCAGCAGTGAGTCAGTAGCGGGAGGGAACGAGCAGTACTTC
>NA|once|TRBJ2-3|TRBV2
CASTQEGGRTDTQYF
TGTGCCAGCACCCAAGAGGGGGGGCGCACAGATACGCAGTATTTT
>NA|NA|TRBJ1-6|TRBV7-6
CASSLEPQDSSYNSPLHF
TGTGCCAGCAGCTTAGAGCCGCAGGATAGCTCCTATAATTCACCCCTCCACTTT
>NA|NA|TRBJ1-1|TRBV19
CASSNTGTARTEAFF
TGTGCCAGTAGTAATACCGGGACTGCAAGAACTGAAGCTTTCTTT
>TRBD2|NA|TRBJ2-5|TRBV19
CASSISGGETQYF
TGTGCCAGTAGTATCTCGGGGGGGGAGACCCAGTACTTC
>NA|NA|TRBJ2-3|TRBV7-8
CASSLGGSRATDTQYF
TGTGCCAGCAGCTTAGGGGGCAGTAGGGCCACAGATACGCAGTATTTT
>TRBD2|NA|TRBJ2-5|TRBV10-2
CASRGQAGGETQYF
TGCGCCAGCAGGGGTCAGGCGGGGGGAGAGACCCAGTACTTC
>NA|NA|TRBJ1-1|TRBV12-3/TRBV12-4
CASSPRGTEAFF
TGTGCCAGCAGCCCTCGGGGAACTGAAGCTTTCTTT
>TRBD1|once|TRBJ2-1|TRBV11-3
CASSLGQGPRSYNEQFF
TGTGCCAGCAGCTTAGGACAGGGGCCCCGAAGCTACAATGAGCAGTTCTTC